This T cell receptor beta chain was obtained from a study of blood T cell repertoires in COVID-19. The overall study: The samples span acute and convalescent COVID-19 from the United States, Italy and Spain. In each case, the material was cDNA or gDNA derived from T cells, B-cell-depleted T cells, or PBMCs.

How the authors handled the data: Amplification of reference gene primers provided the estimated nucleated cell counts. Libraries were prepared by immunoSEQ multiplex PCR; TCRdb keeps only in-frame clonotypes and omits some of them. Clone size and the V and J calls come from that table; the DNA yielded D and trimming. The table has under 300,000 clones, roughly 80% seen once. V shed 0 bases and J shed 4 bases, with 9 bases lying between them. CDR1 is SEHNR and CDR2 is FQNEAQ in the germline V gene (reference sequence). The CDR3 length is 14 residues. In its sample, this clone was seen once. The chain links TRBV7-9 to TRBJ1-2; a possible D gene is TRBD1 (5 bases). The clonotype originates from a woman older than 75 with acute or convalescent COVID-19. Sequenced input: peripheral blood. This chain's CDR3 is CASSLAGTIYGYTF. CDR3 bases: TGTGCCAGCAGCTTAGCCGGGACTATCTATGGCTACACCTTC. Full variable domain (rest looked up from reference TRBV7-9 and TRBJ1-2): DTGVSQNPRHKITKRGQNVTFRCDPISEHNRLYWYRQTLGQGPEFLTYFQNEAQLEKSRLLSDRFSAERPKGSFSTLEIQRTEQGDSAMYLCASSLAGTIYGYTFGSGTRLTVV.